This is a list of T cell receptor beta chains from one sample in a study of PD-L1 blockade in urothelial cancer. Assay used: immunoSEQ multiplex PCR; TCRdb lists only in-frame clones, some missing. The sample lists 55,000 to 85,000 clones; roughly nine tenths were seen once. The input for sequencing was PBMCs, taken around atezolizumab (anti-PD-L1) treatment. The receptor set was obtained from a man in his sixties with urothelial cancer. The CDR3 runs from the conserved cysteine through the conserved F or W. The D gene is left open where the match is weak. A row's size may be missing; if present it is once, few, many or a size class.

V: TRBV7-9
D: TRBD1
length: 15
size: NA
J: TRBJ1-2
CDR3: CASSLAQGLDYGYTF
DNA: TGTGCCAGCAGCTTAGCACAGGGGCTCGACTATGGCTACACCTTC

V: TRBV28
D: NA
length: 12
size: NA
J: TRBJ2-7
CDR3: CASSILSYEQYF
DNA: TGTGCCAGCAGTATCCTATCCTACGAGCAGTACTTC

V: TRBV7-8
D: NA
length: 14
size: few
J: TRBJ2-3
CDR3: CASSLGGRADTQYF
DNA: TGTGCCAGCAGCTTAGGCGGTCGAGCAGATACGCAGTATTTT

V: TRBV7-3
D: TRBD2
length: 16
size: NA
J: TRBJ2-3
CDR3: CASSPGTSGVSDTQYF
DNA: TGTGCCAGCAGCCCTGGGACTAGCGGGGTCTCAGATACGCAGTATTTT

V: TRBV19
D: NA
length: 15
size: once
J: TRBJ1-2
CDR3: CASSMWDTNNYGYTF
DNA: TGTGCCAGTAGTATGTGGGACACTAATAACTATGGCTACACCTTC

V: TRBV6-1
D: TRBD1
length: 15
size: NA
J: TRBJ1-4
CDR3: CASNSGGHGNEKLFF
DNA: TGTGCCAGCAATTCAGGGGGGCATGGTAATGAAAAACTGTTTTTT

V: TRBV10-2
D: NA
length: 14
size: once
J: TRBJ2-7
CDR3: CASSETHPYGEQYF
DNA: TGCGCCAGCAGTGAGACCCATCCCTATGGCGAGCAGTACTTC

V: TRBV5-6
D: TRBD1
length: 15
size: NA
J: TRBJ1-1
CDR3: CASSLGTGDNTEAFF
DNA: TGTGCCAGCAGCTTGGGGACAGGAGATAACACTGAAGCTTTCTTT

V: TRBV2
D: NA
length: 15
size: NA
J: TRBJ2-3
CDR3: CASIPRQASTDTQYF
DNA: TGTGCCAGCATCCCAAGACAGGCTAGCACAGATACGCAGTATTTT

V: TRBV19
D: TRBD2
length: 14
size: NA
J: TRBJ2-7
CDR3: CASSMAGVGYEQYF
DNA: TGTGCCAGTAGTATGGCGGGAGTGGGCTACGAGCAGTACTTC

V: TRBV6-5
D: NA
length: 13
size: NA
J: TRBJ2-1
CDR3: CASSRDSNNEQFF
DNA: TGTGCCAGCAGCCGGGACTCCAACAATGAGCAGTTCTTC

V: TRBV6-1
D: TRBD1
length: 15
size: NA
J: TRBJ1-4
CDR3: CASRYHRGPNEKLFF
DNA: TGTGCCAGCAGATACCACAGGGGACCTAATGAAAAACTGTTTTTT

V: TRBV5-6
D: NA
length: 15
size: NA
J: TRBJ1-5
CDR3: CASSRDRYSNQPQHF
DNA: TGTGCCAGCAGCCGTGACAGGTATAGCAATCAGCCCCAGCATTTT

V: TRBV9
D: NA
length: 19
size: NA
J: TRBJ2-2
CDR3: CASSVGDLGASKNTGELFF
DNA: TGTGCCAGCAGCGTAGGGGATCTGGGGGCCTCGAAGAACACCGGGGAGCTGTTTTTT

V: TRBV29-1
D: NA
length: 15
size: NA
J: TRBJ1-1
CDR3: CSVEDRRGLNTEAFF
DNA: TGCAGCGTTGAAGATCGCCGGGGATTGAACACTGAAGCTTTCTTT

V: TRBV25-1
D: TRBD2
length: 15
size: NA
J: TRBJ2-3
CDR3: CASSGGGGRTDTQYF
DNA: TGTGCCAGCAGTGGAGGCGGGGGGCGCACAGATACGCAGTATTTT

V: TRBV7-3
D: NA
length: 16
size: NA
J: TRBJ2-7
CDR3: CASSLGSTESSYEQYF
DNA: TGTGCCAGCAGCTTAGGGTCGACTGAGAGCTCCTACGAGCAGTACTTC

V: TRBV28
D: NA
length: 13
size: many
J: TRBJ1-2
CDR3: CAIRITGYYGYTF
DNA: TGTGCCATCAGGATAACAGGGTACTATGGCTACACCTTC

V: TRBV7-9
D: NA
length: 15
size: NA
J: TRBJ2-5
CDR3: CASSLRRGGAETQYF
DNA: TGTGCCAGCAGCTTAAGGCGTGGCGGGGCAGAGACCCAGTACTTC

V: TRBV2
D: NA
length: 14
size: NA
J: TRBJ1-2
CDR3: CASSDGGRDYGYTF
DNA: TGTGCCAGCAGTGACGGGGGGCGGGACTATGGCTACACCTTC

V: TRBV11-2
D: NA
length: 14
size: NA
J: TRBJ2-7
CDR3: CASSVGALFYEQYF
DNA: TGTGCCAGCAGCGTAGGGGCTCTATTCTACGAGCAGTACTTC

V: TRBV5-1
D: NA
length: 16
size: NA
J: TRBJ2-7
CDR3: CASSWASRGSTYEQYF
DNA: TGCGCCAGCAGCTGGGCTTCCAGGGGTTCCACCTACGAGCAGTACTTC

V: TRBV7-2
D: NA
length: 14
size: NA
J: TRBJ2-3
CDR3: CASSSHSIADTQYF
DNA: TGTGCCAGCAGCTCCCACTCGATTGCAGATACGCAGTATTTT

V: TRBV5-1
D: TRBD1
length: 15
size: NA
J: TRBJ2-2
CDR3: CASSFKGADTGELFF
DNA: TGCGCCAGCAGCTTTAAGGGGGCGGACACCGGGGAGCTGTTTTTT

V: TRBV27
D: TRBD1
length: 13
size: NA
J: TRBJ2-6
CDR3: CARHRGKANVLTF
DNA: TGTGCCAGACACAGGGGAAAGGCCAACGTCCTGACTTTC

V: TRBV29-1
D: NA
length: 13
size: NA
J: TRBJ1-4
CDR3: CSAAAVGGEKLFF
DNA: TGCAGCGCTGCAGCCGTCGGGGGGGAAAAACTGTTTTTT

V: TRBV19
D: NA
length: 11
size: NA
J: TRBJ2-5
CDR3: CASSLLETQYF
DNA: TGTGCCAGTAGTCTATTAGAGACCCAGTACTTC

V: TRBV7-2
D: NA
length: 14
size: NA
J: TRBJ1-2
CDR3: CASSSAIADYGYTF
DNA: TGTGCCAGCAGCTCCGCCATAGCAGACTATGGCTACACCTTC

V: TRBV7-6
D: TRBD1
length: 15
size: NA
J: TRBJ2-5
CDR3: CASSFTGTAQETQYF
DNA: TGTGCCAGCAGCTTCACCGGGACAGCCCAAGAGACCCAGTACTTC

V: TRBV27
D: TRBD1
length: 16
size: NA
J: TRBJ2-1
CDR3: CASSPEVGQVANEQFF
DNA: TGTGCCAGCAGTCCTGAAGTGGGACAGGTCGCCAATGAGCAGTTCTTC

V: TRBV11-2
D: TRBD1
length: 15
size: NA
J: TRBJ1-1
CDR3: CASSSRGQLNTEAFF
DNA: TGTGCCAGCAGCTCGCGGGGACAGTTGAACACTGAAGCTTTCTTT

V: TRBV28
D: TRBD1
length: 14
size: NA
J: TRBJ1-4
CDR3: CASSGDRGFEKLFF
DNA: TGTGCCAGCAGTGGGGACAGGGGGTTTGAAAAACTGTTTTTT

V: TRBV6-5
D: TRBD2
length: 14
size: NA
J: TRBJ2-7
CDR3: CASSYKRGPYEQYF
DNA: TGTGCCAGCAGTTACAAGCGGGGGCCCTACGAGCAGTACTTC

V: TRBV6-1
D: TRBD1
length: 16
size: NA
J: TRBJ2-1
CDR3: CASSEQGAGRYNEQFF
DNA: TGTGCCAGCAGTGAGCAGGGGGCAGGGCGCTACAATGAGCAGTTCTTC

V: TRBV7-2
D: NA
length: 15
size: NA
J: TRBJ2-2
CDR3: CASSFRGQNTGELFF
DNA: TGTGCCAGCAGCTTTAGAGGGCAGAACACCGGGGAGCTGTTTTTT

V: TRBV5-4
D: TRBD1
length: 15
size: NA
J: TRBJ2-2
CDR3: CASSVGQVDTGELFF
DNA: TGTGCCAGCAGCGTCGGACAGGTCGACACCGGGGAGCTGTTTTTT

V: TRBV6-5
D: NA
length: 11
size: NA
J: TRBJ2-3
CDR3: CASSYLNTQYF
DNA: TGTGCCAGCAGTTACCTTAATACGCAGTATTTT

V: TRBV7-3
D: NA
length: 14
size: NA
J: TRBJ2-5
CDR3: CASSPWAGGETQYF
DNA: TGTGCCAGCAGCCCCTGGGCAGGAGGAGAGACCCAGTACTTC

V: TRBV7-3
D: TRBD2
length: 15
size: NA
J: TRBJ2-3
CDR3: CASSLYGGAVDTQYF
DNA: TGTGCCAGCAGCTTATACGGGGGGGCGGTAGATACGCAGTATTTT

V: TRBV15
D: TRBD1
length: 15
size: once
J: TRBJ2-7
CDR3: CATSRSGTGGFGQYF
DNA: TGTGCCACCAGCAGATCCGGGACAGGCGGATTCGGGCAGTACTTC

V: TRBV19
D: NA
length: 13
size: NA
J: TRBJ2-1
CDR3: CASKTHGIGEQFF
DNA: TGTGCCAGTAAGACTCACGGAATCGGCGAGCAGTTCTTC

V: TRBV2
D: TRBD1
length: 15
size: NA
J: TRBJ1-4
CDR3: CASRGNRGPNEKLFF
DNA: TGTGCCAGCAGGGGAAACAGGGGTCCTAATGAAAAACTGTTTTTT

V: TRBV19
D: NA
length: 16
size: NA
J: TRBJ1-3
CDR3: CASTSRSRASGNTIYF
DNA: TGTGCCAGTACCTCCCGGAGCAGGGCCTCTGGAAACACCATATATTTT

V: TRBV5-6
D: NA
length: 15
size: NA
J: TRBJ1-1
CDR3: CASSLRQGLNTEAFF
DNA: TGTGCCAGCAGCTTGAGGCAGGGCCTGAACACTGAAGCTTTCTTT

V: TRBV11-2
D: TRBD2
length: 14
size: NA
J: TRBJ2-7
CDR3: CASSFSTSVYEQYF
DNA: TGTGCCAGCAGCTTCTCGACTAGCGTCTACGAGCAGTACTTC

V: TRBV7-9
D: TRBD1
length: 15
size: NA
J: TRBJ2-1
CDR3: CASSLGQGVYNEQFF
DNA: TGTGCCAGCAGCTTGGGACAGGGGGTCTACAATGAGCAGTTCTTC

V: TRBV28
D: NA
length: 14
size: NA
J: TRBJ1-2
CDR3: CASTVGGINYGYTF
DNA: TGTGCCAGCACCGTCGGGGGGATTAACTATGGCTACACCTTC

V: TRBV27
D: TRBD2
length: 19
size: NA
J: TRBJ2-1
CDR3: CASSPTSGGPMRSYNEQFF
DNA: TGTGCCAGCAGTCCAACTAGCGGGGGTCCCATGCGCTCCTACAATGAGCAGTTCTTC